This T cell receptor beta chain derives from a study of metastatic and nonmetastatic thyroid tumors. Study information: The authors compared repertoires across blood and tumor or nodule tissue from malignant and benign thyroid patients.

Through MiXCR, TCRdb re-clonotyped the PCR reads. The sample consists of around 50,000 clones, more than 25% of them appearing once. This clone was detected only a few times. The antigen is undetermined. All patients were untreated before thyroid surgery. Findings and caveats of the study: When malignant thyroid tumors were compared with benign nodules, TCR beta diversity was reportedly significantly higher in the malignant tumors. This held in both blood and tumor samples.

Germline loops: CDR1 MNHNS, CDR2 SASEGT. The CDR3 length is 13 residues. J was trimmed by 5 bases and V by 7 bases; bases with no gene match: 5. Sequencing was performed on blood. This TCR was sampled from a female donor with papillary thyroid cancer or a benign thyroid nodule (not recorded which). Some clones in this sample may be carry-over from other donors' samples. J is TRBJ2-7 and V is TRBV6-1; 10 bases fit TRBD1. CDR3 DNA: TGTGCCAGCACAGGACAGGGGGTCCACGAGCAGTACTTC. It translates to CASTGQGVHEQYF.